This TCR beta chain was obtained from a study of HIV-infected patients and healthy controls (dated by TCRdb to about 2014). Points on this clonotype: The antigen this receptor binds is unknown. No much larger clone is present one base from it, and per-base qualities are unavailable.

Libraries came from 5' RACE. The sample was run on an Illumina MiSeq. In TCRdb, the public reads were trimmed at Q25 with fastp and aligned with MiXCR, with productive beta chains retained. Entries that share a CDR3 protein sequence are merged under the most common genes and DNA. Across this sample there are about 67,000 distinct CDR3 sequences, with around 17% seen only once. The biggest ten clones account for approximately 5% of the sample. V gives up 6 bases and J gives up 2 bases, and the segment between their germline ends measures 8 bases. According to the germline V gene (reference sequence), CDR1 reads MNHEY and CDR2 reads SMNVEV. The CDR3 goes from the cysteine to the phenylalanine over 13 residues. Just the 39-base CDR3 DNA is kept, in frame starting at base 1.

Recombination joined TRBV27 with TRBJ2-1; the D gene is possibly TRBD1, with 6 bases matching. The sequenced sample consisted of CD4+ T cells from blood. The TCR originated in a human donor in good health. The sequenced DNA: TGTGCCAGCAGCAGGGGACCCTACAATGAGCAGTTCTTC. It specifies CASSRGPYNEQFF.